Below, 10 T cell receptor beta chains from the same sample are listed, as sequenced in a study of blood T cell repertoires in COVID-19. Using immunoSEQ multiplex PCR, the repertoire was profiled, and TCRdb retains in-frame clones only, with some absent. Of approximately 300,000 clones listed, about 92% are singletons. The source material was PBMCs or T cells enriched from blood (not recorded which). The receptor source for this set is a woman under 40 who had recovered from COVID-19.

The chain has TRBV6-5 and TRBJ2-7, with D unresolved. The V and J ends lost 5 bases and 2 bases respectively, with 13 bases between them. CDR1 MNHEY and CDR2 SVGAGI come from the germline V gene. The length of the CDR3 is 14 residues. DNA for the CDR3: TGTGCCAGCAGTCGCGCGACTGGCGCCTACGAGCAGTACTTC. It is translated as CASSRATGAYEQYF.

The chain has TRBV11-2 and TRBJ2-1; D is possibly TRBD2 (6 bases). Trimming took 2 bases from V and 2 from J, leaving 13 bases between them. This CDR3 has 16 amino acids. CDR1 is SGHAT and CDR2 is FQNNGV in the germline V gene. The CDR3 here is CASSLRGDLAYNEQFF. In nucleotides, the CDR3 is TGTGCCAGCAGCTTACGCGGGGATCTCGCCTACAATGAGCAGTTCTTC.

The chain carries TRBV5-4 and TRBJ2-1, with D maybe TRBD1 (6 bases). The CDR3 loop spans 13 amino acids. The V and J ends lost 4 bases and 9 bases respectively, with 14 bases between them. Per the germline V gene, CDR1 is SGHNT and CDR2 is YYREEE (reference sequence). The CDR3 sequence: CASSTGTGFEQFF. The CDR3 DNA is TGTGCCAGCAGCACGGGTACAGGGTTTGAGCAGTTCTTC. Full variable domain (remainder filled in from reference TRBV5-4 and TRBJ2-1): ETGVTQSPTHLIKTRGQQVTLRCSSQSGHNTVSWYQQALGQGPQFIFQYYREEENGRGNFPPRFSGLQFPNYSSELNVNALELDDSALYLCASSTGTGFEQFFGPGTRLTVL.

The rearrangement uses TRBV11-2 and TRBJ1-3; D gene ambiguous. CDR1 is SGHAT, CDR2 FQNNGV, per germline. The CDR3 runs 15 residues. The germline V and J ends were trimmed by 1 base and 1 base, with 8 bases remaining between them. In DNA, the CDR3 is TGTGCCAGCAGCTTAGGGGCGGGATCTGGAAACACCATATATTTT. As protein: CASSLGAGSGNTIYF.

The gene calls are TRBV2 and TRBJ1-2; D not certain. CDR1 is SNHLY and CDR2 is FYNNEI in the germline V gene. CDR3 length equals 15 residues. Trimming removed 7 bases at V and 1 base at J, with 16 bases between. CDR3 DNA sequence: TGTGCCAGCACCGAAGGAGGAGTAAATAACTATGGCTACACCTTC. Translated, it gives CASTEGGVNNYGYTF.

The V call is TRBV9, the J call TRBJ2-1; possible D gene TRBD2, 6 bases. The CDR3 has 15 amino acids. Germline CDR1 SGDLS, CDR2 YYNGEE. Trimming cost V 4 bases and J 7 bases, with 18 bases left between them. The CDR3 reads CASSSLGEDRNEQFF. The CDR3 nucleotides are TGTGCCAGCAGCTCCCTGGGGGAGGATCGTAATGAGCAGTTCTTC. Supplemented by reference TRBV9 and TRBJ2-1, the full variable domain reads DSGVTQTPKHLITATGQRVTLRCSPRSGDLSVYWYQQSLDQGLQFLIQYYNGEERAKGNILERFSAQQFPDLHSELNLSSLELGDSALYFCASSSLGEDRNEQFFGPGTRLTVL.

This clone is a singleton in its sample. The gene calls are TRBV11-2 and TRBJ2-1, with 11 bases matching TRBD2. This CDR3 is built from 15 residues. The germline gives CDR1 SGHAT, CDR2 FQNNGV. Unmatched junction bases numbered 2, after V lost 3 bases and J lost 4 bases. CDR3 region: CASSFGTSGYNEQFF. The CDR3 bases are TGTGCCAGCAGCTTCGGGACTAGCGGTTACAATGAGCAGTTCTTC.

For the CDR3, the DNA is TGTGCCAGCAGTGATTCCCCAGGGCCCTATGGCTACACCTTC. This translates into CASSDSPGPYGYTF. The rearrangement joins TRBV2 to TRBJ1-2; possibly TRBD1 for D (5 bases). V dropped 3 bases and J dropped 4 bases, with 12 bases sitting between them. Germline V gene data show CDR1 as SNHLY and CDR2 as FYNNEI. The CDR3 has 14 amino acids.

The rearrangement links TRBV19 to TRBJ2-5, with TRBD2 as a possible D gene (6 bases). The V end was cut by 3 bases, the J end by 1 base, with 15 bases between. CDR1 is LNHDA and CDR2 is SQIVND in the germline V gene (reference sequence). The CDR3 length is 16 residues. The CDR3 nucleotides read TGTGCCAGTAGTATGAATCCCCCGGGAGTCCAAGAGACCCAGTACTTC. It yields the protein CASSMNPPGVQETQYF.

The chain has TRBV19 and TRBJ2-7; tentative D call: TRBD1 (6 bases). The CDR3 loop spans 14 amino acids. The V gene's germline CDR1 is LNHDA and CDR2 SQIVND (reference sequence). Trimming took off 6 bases at V and 0 bases at J, with 12 bases between the two ends. The DNA of the CDR3 is TGTGCCAGTAGCGCGGACAGCCTCTCCTACGAGCAGTACTTC. Translation: CASSADSLSYEQYF. The complete variable domain, with remaining parts taken from reference TRBV19 and TRBJ2-7, reads DGGITQSPKYLFRKEGQNVTLSCEQNLNHDAMYWYRQDPGQGLRLIYYSQIVNDFQKGDIAEGYSVSREKKESFPLTVTSAQKNPTAFYLCASSADSLSYEQYFGPGTRLTVT.